Below, 5 T cell receptor beta chains from the same sample are listed, as sequenced in a study of post-analysis software for immune sequencing data. Overall study findings and caveats: TRBV segments more frequent in patients than in controls numbered five and included TRBV5-6, TRBV5-1 and TRBV20-1.

No antigen is known for these receptors. The library was made from cDNA and included unique molecular identifiers. TCRdb fed the PCR reads into MiXCR, producing one record per CDR3 protein. Among 450,000 to 700,000 distinct CDR3 sequences, about 40% were seen once, and the ten largest hold more than 1.5%. The material sequenced was blood. The receptors derive from a girl aged 10-17 years with multiple sclerosis.

CDR3 region: CASSLARQLNQPQHF. The CDR3 coding sequence is TGTGCCAGCAGTTTAGCGCGACAGCTCAATCAGCCCCAGCATTTT. The V call is TRBV12-3 or TRBV12-4, the J call TRBJ1-5, with a possible D match to TRBD1 (5 bases). Trimming pared 0 bases from V and 3 bases from J, leaving 9 bases between. The CDR3 is made up of 15 amino acids.

The J gene is TRBJ1-2, the V gene TRBV12-3 or TRBV12-4, with D possibly TRBD1 on 6 matching bases. V was trimmed by 6 bases and J by 2 bases, leaving 13 bases between them. The CDR3 loop spans 14 amino acids. CDR3 DNA sequence: TGTGCCAGCAGCCGGGGGGCATCCAACTATGGCTACACCTTC. Amino acids: CASSRGASNYGYTF.

V gene TRBV6-6 combines with J gene TRBJ1-1, with D perhaps TRBD1 (5 bases). CDR1 MNHNY and CDR2 SVGAGI come from the germline V gene (reference sequence). This CDR3 is 15 amino acids long. V was pared by 0 bases and J by 1 base, with 9 bases between. The CDR3 DNA reads TGTGCCAGCAGTTACTCTGGGGGGGGGAACACTGAAGCTTTCTTT. It codes for CASSYSGGGNTEAFF.

V usage is TRBV15 and J usage is TRBJ2-1; 11 nucleotides match TRBD2. V dropped 1 base and J dropped 2; count of bases not matched to a gene: 4. The CDR3 consists of 17 residues. Germline lookup yields CDR1 LNHNV and CDR2 YYDKDF (reference sequence). CDR3 region: CATSRGISGGAYNEQFF. The CDR3 DNA follows: TGTGCCACCAGCAGAGGTATTAGCGGGGGGGCCTACAATGAGCAGTTCTTC.

V usage is TRBV20-1 and J usage is TRBJ1-1; a possible D gene is TRBD1 (5 bases). Between the trimmed V and J ends, which lost 0 bases and 0 bases, there was a span of 14 bases. Per germline, CDR1 DFQATT and CDR2 SNEGSKA (reference sequence). The CDR3 is 16 amino acids. The DNA of the CDR3 is TGCAGTGCTAGAGATCAGGGTTGGAGATTGAACACTGAAGCTTTCTTT. Its protein product is CSARDQGWRLNTEAFF.